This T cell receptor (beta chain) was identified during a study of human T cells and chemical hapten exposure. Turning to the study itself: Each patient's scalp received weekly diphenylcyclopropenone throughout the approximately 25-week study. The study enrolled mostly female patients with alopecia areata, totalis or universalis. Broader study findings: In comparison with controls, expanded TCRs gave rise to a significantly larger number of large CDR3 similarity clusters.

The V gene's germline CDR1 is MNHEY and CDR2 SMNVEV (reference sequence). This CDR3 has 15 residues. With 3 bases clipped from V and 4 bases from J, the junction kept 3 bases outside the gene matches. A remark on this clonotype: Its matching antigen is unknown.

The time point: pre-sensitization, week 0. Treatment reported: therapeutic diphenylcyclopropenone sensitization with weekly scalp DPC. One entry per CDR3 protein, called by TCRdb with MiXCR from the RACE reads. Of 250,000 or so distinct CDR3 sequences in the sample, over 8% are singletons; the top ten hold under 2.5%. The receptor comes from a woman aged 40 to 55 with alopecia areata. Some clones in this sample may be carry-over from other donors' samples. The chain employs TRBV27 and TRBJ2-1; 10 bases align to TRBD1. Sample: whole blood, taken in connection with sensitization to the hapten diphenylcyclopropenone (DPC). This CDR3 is CASSLGQGIYNEQFF. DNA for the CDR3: TGTGCCAGCAGTTTGGGACAGGGGATATACAATGAGCAGTTCTTC.